This T cell receptor (beta chain) came from a study of blood T cell repertoires in COVID-19. Clones were read by immunoSEQ multiplex PCR, and TCRdb kept only the in-frame ones, dropping some. The table shows approximately 190,000 clones, with about 86% occurring only once. The CDR3 contains 18 residues. Deletions cut 6 bases from V and 1 base from J, with 19 bases between. The germline CDR1 and CDR2 sequences are MNHEY and SVGEGT. The specimen sequenced was peripheral blood. This clonotype was obtained from a man aged 25 to 45 with active or convalescent COVID-19. The V and J genes are TRBV6-2 or TRBV6-3 and TRBJ2-6, with D perhaps matching TRBD1 (5 bases). The CDR3 here is CASSGDSYSASGANVLTF. The CDR3 DNA sequence: TGTGCCAGCAGCGGAGACAGTTATTCTGCTTCTGGGGCCAACGTCCTGACTTTC.